This T cell receptor (beta chain) is from a study of post-analysis software for immune sequencing data. Findings and caveats of the study: Patients carried 4 or 5 TRBV segments more frequently than controls did, and TRBV5-6, TRBV5-1 and TRBV20-1 were among them. There was significantly lower normalized Chao1 diversity in multiple sclerosis patients than in controls.

Unique-molecular-identifier-tagged TCR beta cDNA libraries were used. Input of about 1 to 11 million T cells yielded around 460,000 cDNA molecules. TCRdb re-derived calls from the PCR reads in MiXCR, one entry per CDR3 protein. In the table there are about 570,000 distinct CDR3 sequences, around 34% of which are singletons. This CDR3 has 15 amino acids. V lost 3 bases to trimming and J lost 0 bases, with 9 bases between them. Germline V gene lookup returns CDR1 SGDLS and CDR2 YYNGEE. In the case of this clonotype: Antigen unknown.

This chain connects TRBV9 to TRBJ2-2; D gene ambiguous. This TCR derives from a girl younger than 18 with multiple sclerosis. Sequenced: blood. The CDR3 loop is CASSARTANTGELFF. CDR3 nucleotide sequence: TGTGCCAGCAGCGCCCGAACTGCGAACACCGGGGAGCTGTTTTTT.